This T cell receptor (beta chain) stems from a study of blood T cell repertoires in COVID-19. As for the study in general: Samples taken during acute and convalescent COVID-19 were collected in the United States, Italy and Spain. PBMCs, B-cell-depleted T cells, or T cells were the source of the cDNA or gDNA that made up the material.

The assay was immunoSEQ multiplex PCR, and TCRdb's table has in-frame clones only and misses some. This table has around 130,000 clones, 75% to 90% appearing once. V was cut by 8 bases and J by 6 bases, with 19 bases left in between. The CDR3 is made up of 14 amino acids. Germline V gene sequence: CDR1 SNHLY, CDR2 FYNNEI. The V and J genes are TRBV2 and TRBJ1-2, with D perhaps matching TRBD1 (6 bases). Specimen: peripheral blood. The clonotype was recovered from a human donor in a cohort sampled during active COVID-19. CDR3 protein: CASGDGGGADGYTF. The DNA of the CDR3 is TGTGCCAGCGGGGATGGGGGGGGCGCAGATGGCTACACCTTC.